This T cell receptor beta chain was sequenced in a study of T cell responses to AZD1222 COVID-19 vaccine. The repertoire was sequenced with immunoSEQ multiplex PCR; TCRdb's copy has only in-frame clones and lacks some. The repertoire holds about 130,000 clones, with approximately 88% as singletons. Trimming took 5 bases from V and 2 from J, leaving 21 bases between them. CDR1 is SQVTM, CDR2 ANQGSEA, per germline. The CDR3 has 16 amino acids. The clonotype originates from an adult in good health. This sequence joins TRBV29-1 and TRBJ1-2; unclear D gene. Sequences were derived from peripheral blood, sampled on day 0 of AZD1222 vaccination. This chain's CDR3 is CSVPGQEGSGNYGYTF. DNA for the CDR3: TGCAGCGTTCCAGGCCAGGAGGGCTCTGGAAACTATGGCTACACCTTC.